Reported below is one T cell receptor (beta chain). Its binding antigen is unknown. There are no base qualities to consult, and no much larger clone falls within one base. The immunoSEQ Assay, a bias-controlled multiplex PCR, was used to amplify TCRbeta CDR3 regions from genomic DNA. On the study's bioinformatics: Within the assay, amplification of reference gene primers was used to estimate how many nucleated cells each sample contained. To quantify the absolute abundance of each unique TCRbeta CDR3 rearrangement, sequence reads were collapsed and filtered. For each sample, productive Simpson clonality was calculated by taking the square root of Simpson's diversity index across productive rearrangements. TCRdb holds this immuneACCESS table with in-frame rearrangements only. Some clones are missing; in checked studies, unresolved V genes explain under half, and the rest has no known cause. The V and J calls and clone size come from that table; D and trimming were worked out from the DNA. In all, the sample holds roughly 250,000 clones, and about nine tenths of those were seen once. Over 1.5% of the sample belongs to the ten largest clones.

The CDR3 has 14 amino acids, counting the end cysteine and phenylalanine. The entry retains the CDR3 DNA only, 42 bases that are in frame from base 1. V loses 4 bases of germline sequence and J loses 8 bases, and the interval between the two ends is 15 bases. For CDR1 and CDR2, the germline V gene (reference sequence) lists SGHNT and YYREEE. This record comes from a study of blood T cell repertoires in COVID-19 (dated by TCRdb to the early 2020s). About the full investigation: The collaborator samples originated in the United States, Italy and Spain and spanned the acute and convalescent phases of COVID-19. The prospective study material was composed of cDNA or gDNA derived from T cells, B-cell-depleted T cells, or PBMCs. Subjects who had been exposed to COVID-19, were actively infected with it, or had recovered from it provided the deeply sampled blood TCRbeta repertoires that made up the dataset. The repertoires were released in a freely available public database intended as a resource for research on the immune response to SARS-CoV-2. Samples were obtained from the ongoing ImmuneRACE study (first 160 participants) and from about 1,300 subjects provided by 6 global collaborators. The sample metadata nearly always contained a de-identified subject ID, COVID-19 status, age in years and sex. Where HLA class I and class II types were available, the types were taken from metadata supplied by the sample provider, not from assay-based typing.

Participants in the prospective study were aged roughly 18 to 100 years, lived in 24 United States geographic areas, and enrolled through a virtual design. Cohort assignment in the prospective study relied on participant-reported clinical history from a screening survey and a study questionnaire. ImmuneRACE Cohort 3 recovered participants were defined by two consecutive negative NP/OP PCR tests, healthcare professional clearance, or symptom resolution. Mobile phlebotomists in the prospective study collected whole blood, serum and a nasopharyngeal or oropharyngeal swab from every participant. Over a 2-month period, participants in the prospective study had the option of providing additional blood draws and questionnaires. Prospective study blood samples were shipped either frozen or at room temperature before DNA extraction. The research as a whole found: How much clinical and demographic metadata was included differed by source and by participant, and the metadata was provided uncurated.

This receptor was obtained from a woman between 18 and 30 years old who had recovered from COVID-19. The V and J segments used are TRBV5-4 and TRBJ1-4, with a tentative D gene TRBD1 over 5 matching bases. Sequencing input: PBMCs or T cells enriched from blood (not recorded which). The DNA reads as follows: TGTGCCAGCAGCCCCAACGGGGAGGGGGAAAAACTGTTTTTT. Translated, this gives CASSPNGEGEKLFF.